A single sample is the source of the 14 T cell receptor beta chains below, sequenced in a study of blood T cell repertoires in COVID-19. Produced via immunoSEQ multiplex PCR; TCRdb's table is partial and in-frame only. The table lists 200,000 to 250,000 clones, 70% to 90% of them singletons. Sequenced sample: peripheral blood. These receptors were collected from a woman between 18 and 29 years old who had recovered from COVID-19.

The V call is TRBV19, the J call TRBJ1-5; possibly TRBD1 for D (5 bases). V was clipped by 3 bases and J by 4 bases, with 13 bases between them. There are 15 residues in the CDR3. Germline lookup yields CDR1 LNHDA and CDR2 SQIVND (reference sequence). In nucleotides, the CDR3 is TGTGCCAGTAGTATTTTGGGGCAGGGTAATCAGCCCCAGCATTTT. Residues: CASSILGQGNQPQHF. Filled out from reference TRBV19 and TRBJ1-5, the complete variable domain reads DGGITQSPKYLFRKEGQNVTLSCEQNLNHDAMYWYRQDPGQGLRLIYYSQIVNDFQKGDIAEGYSVSREKKESFPLTVTSAQKNPTAFYLCASSILGQGNQPQHFGDGTRLSIL.

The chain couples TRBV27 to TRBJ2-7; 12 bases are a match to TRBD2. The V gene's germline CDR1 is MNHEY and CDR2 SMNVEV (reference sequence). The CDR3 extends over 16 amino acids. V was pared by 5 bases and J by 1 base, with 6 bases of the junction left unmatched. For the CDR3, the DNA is TGTGCCAGCAGTGCCCAGACTAGCGGGGGATCCTACGAGCAGTACTTC. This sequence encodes CASSAQTSGGSYEQYF.

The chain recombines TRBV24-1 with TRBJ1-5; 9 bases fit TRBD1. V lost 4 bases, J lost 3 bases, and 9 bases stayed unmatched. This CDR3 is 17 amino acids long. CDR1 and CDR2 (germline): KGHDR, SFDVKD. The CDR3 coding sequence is TGTGCCACCAGTGACCAATCCGGGACAGGGTTCAATCAGCCCCAGCATTTT. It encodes CATSDQSGTGFNQPQHF.

CDR3 residues: CASSYSIADLDNEQFF. The CDR3, as DNA: TGTGCCAGCAGTTACTCGATCGCGGACTTAGACAATGAGCAGTTCTTC. The V gene is TRBV6-5, the J gene TRBJ2-1; D is perhaps TRBD2 (5 bases). V lost 0 bases, J lost 5 bases, and 14 bases lay in between. Germline V gene sequence: CDR1 MNHEY, CDR2 SVGAGI. The CDR3 runs 16 residues.

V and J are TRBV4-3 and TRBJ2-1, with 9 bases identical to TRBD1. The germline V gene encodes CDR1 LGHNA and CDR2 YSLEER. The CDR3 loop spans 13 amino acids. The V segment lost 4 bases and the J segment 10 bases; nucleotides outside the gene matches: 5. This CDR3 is CASSRNRGLEQFF. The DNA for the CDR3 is TGCGCCAGCAGCCGAAACAGGGGGCTCGAGCAGTTCTTC.

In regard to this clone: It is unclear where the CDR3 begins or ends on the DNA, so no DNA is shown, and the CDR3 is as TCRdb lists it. The CDR3 here is CASSINFGRGNSPLYF. The rearrangement uses TRBV19 and TRBJ1-6. Looked up from germline, CDR1 is LNHDA and CDR2 is SQIVND (reference sequence). The CDR3 has 16 residues if both end residues are counted.

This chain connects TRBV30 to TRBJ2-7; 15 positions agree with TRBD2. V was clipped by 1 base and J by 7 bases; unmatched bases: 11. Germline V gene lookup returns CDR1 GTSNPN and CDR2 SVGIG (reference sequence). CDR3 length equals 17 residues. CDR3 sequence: CAWSAGTSGRPQREQYF. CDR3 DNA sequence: TGTGCCTGGAGTGCCGGGACTAGCGGGAGGCCTCAACGAGAGCAGTACTTC.

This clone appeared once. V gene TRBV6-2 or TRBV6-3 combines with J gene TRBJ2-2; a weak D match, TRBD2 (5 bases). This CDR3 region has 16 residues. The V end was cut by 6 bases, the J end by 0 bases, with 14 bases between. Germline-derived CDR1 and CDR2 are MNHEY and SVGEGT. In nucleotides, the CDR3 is TGTGCCAGCAGCCAGAGGGCACGGGCGAACACCGGGGAGCTGTTTTTT. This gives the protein CASSQRARANTGELFF.

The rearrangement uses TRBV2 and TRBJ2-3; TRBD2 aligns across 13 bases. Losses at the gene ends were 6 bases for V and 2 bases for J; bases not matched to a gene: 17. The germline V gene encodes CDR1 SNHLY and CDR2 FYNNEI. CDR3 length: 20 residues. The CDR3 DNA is TGTGCCAGCAGGGACCGGACTAGCGGGAGACTTCAGTATAACACAGATACGCAGTATTTT. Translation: CASRDRTSGRLQYNTDTQYF.

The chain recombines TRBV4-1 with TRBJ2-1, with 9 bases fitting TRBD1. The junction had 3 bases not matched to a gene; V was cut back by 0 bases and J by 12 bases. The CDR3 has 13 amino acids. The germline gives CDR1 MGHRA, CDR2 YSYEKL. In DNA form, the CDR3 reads TGCGCCAGCAGCCAAGATCGGACAGGGGTGCAGTTCTTC. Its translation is CASSQDRTGVQFF.

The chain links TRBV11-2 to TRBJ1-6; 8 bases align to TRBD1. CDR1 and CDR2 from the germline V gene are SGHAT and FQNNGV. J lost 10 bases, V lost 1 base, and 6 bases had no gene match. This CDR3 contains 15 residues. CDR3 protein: CASSLAGTGGSPLHF. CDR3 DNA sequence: TGTGCCAGCAGCTTAGCCGGGACAGGCGGGTCACCCCTCCACTTT.

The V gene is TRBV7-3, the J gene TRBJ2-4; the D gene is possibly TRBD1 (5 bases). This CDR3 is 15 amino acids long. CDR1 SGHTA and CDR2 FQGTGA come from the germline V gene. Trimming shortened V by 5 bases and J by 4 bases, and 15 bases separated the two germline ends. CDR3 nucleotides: TGTGCCAGCAGCCCCCCGGACACCCAGAAAAACATTCAGTACTTC. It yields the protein CASSPPDTQKNIQYF.

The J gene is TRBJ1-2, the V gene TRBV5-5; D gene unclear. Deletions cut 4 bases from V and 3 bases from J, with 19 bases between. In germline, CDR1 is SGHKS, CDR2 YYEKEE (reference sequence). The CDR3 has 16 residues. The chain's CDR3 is CASSPTAGGVDYGYTF. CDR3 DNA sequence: TGTGCCAGCAGCCCCACGGCAGGCGGGGTCGACTATGGCTACACCTTC.

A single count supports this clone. CDR3 in amino acids: CASSWWSSYEQYF. CDR3 in DNA: TGTGCCAGCAGCTGGTGGAGCTCCTACGAGCAGTACTTC. The chain is built from TRBV5-6 and TRBJ2-7; D not certain. V lost 3 bases and J 0 bases, leaving 7 bases between the germline ends. The germline V gene has CDR1 SGHDT and CDR2 YYEEEE. This CDR3 contains 13 residues. Full variable domain (rest looked up from reference TRBV5-6 and TRBJ2-7): DAGVTQSPTHLIKTRGQQVTLRCSPKSGHDTVSWYQQALGQGPQFIFQYYEEEERQRGNFPDRFSGHQFPNYSSELNVNALLLGDSALYLCASSWWSSYEQYFGPGTRLTVT.